Following are 8 T cell receptor beta chains from one sample sequenced in a study of low-dose radiotherapy and immunotherapy resistance in tumors (dated by TCRdb to 2022 to 2024). These reads were obtained on an Illumina HiSeq 2500. First-strand cDNA was synthesized with Superscript III and a set of TRAV- and TRBV-specific primers, covering both TCRalpha and TCRbeta chains. TCRs were amplified with Phusion for approximately 21 PCR cycles, with a constant-region primer paired with the adapter attached to the V primers. The public reads were run again by TCRdb, first through fastp at Q25 and then through MiXCR, and only productive beta chains were kept. Each entry is one CDR3 protein sequence, shown with its most common DNA and genes. In all, the sample holds some 57,000 distinct CDR3 sequences, and approximately 25% of those were seen once. The ten largest clonotypes hold roughly 6% of the sample.

Taken with the paper, the label for time point translates to: before trial treatment. The material was PBMCs, obtained before treatment. The receptor source for this set is a male donor with prostate cancer.

This clonotype has at least ten counts. The CDR3 is CASKDQQNPYEQYF. The CDR3 DNA sequence: TGTGCCAGCAAGGATCAACAGAACCCCTACGAGCAGTACTTC. The rearrangement joins TRBV28 to TRBJ2-7; D not certain. The CDR3 has 14 amino acids. CDR1 is MDHEN and CDR2 is SYDVKM in the germline V gene. V lost 7 bases and J 2 bases, leaving 15 bases between the germline ends.

Only a few counts were recorded for this clonotype. J is TRBJ2-1 and V is TRBV12-5, with D possibly being TRBD2 (6 bases). Germline V gives CDR1 LGHNT, CDR2 FRNRAP. The CDR3 runs to 15 residues. Trimming pared 1 base from V and 6 bases from J, leaving 13 bases between. CDR3: CASGLAGTSVNEQFF. CDR3 in DNA: TGTGCTAGTGGTTTGGCCGGGACTTCAGTCAATGAGCAGTTCTTC. The full variable domain, in which reference TRBV12-5 and TRBJ2-1 provide the parts outside the CDR3, is DARVTQTPRHKVTEMGQEVTMRCQPILGHNTVFWYRQTMMQGLELLAYFRNRAPLDDSGMPKDRFSAEMPDATLATLKIQPSEPRDSAVYFCASGLAGTSVNEQFFGPGTRLTVL.

Ten or more counts support this clonotype. The V and J genes are TRBV19 and TRBJ1-1; D is undetermined. V shed 7 bases and J shed 0 bases, with 9 bases lying between them. This CDR3 region has 13 residues. Germline values: CDR1 LNHDA, CDR2 SQIVND (reference sequence). The CDR3 region is CASMRKMNTEAFF. CDR3 bases: TGTGCCAGTATGAGGAAAATGAACACTGAAGCTTTCTTT.

The sample holds many counts of this clonotype. The rearrangement links TRBV11-3 to TRBJ2-7; the match to TRBD2 covers 12 bases. CDR1 and CDR2 from the germline V gene are SGHNT and YENEEA. This CDR3 is built from 18 residues. Germline trimming cut 1 base from V and 2 bases from J; bases unmatched to any gene: 9. The CDR3 spells CASSLGQRTSGDTYEQYF. CDR3 nucleotides: TGTGCCAGCAGCTTAGGACAAAGGACTAGCGGGGATACCTACGAGCAGTACTTC.

As for this clonotype: A far larger clone is off by one base, so a read error is likely. The rearrangement joins TRBV3-1 to TRBJ2-1, with 9 bases lining up with TRBD1. With 5 bases clipped from V and 10 bases from J, the junction kept 12 bases outside the gene matches. CDR3 length: 15 amino acids. From germline, CDR1 is LGHDT and CDR2 YNNKEL (reference sequence). CDR3 amino acids: CASSSPATGGSEQFF. CDR3 DNA: TGTGCCAGCAGCTCTCCAGCGACAGGGGGGAGCGAGCAGTTCTTC.

Only a few counts were recorded for this clonotype. This chain links TRBV9 with TRBJ1-2; D might be TRBD1 (6 bases). V shed 3 bases and J shed 4 bases, with 19 bases lying between them. Germline lookup yields CDR1 SGDLS and CDR2 YYNGEE. The CDR3 runs to 16 residues. DNA for the CDR3: TGTGCCAGCAGCGGGACAGACCCAGACCTCCTCTATGGCTACACCTTC. Its translation is CASSGTDPDLLYGYTF. Based on the CDR3 plus reference TRBV9 and TRBJ1-2, the full variable domain is DSGVTQTPKHLITATGQRVTLRCSPRSGDLSVYWYQQSLDQGLQFLIQYYNGEERAKGNILERFSAQQFPDLHSELNLSSLELGDSALYFCASSGTDPDLLYGYTFGSGTRLTVV.

This clonotype was seen repeatedly, ten times or more. This chain connects TRBV12-3 or TRBV12-4 to TRBJ2-3, with 9 positions matching TRBD2. V was pared by 5 bases and J by 7 bases, with 10 bases of the junction left unmatched. This CDR3 contains 15 residues. The CDR3 nucleotides are TGTGCCAGCAGTGGAAGCGGGGGGCAGATGAATACGCAGTATTTT. Protein product: CASSGSGGQMNTQYF.

This clonotype was detected ten times or more. The chain joins TRBV2 to TRBJ2-1, with 8 nucleotides matching TRBD1. CDR1 and CDR2 (germline): SNHLY, FYNNEI. The trim removed 7 bases at V and 5 bases at J, leaving 16 bases unmatched. The CDR3 spans 17 residues. In DNA, the CDR3 is TGTGCCAGCAATCGCGGGTTCCGGACAGGGCTAAACAATGAGCAGTTCTTC. Protein product: CASNRGFRTGLNNEQFF.